This TCR beta chain was recovered during a study of T cell repertoires in cytomegalovirus infection. Remarks on this clonotype: Its antigen is still unknown.

TCRdb independently ran MiXCR on the reads; one entry per CDR3 protein. The sample contains hundreds of thousands of distinct CDR3 sequences, over 20% of which appear only once. V gave up 6 bases and J gave up 6 bases, with 14 bases separating them. Germline assignment: CDR1 MNHEY and CDR2 SMNVEV (reference sequence). CDR3 length equals 13 residues. The study's findings and limits: The ex vivo response showed dominance by HLA-C-restricted CMV-specific TCR beta clonotypes.

The sequence derives from a human donor in good health (CMV status not recorded). Some clones in this sample may be carry-over from other donors' samples. The chain couples TRBV27 to TRBJ1-2; D is possibly TRBD1 (6 bases). Sequencing was carried out using CD8+ T cells from PBMCs. The DNA for the CDR3 is TGTGCCAGCAGCCGCGGGGGGGCTAATGGCTACACCTTC. Amino acid sequence: CASSRGGANGYTF.